This T cell receptor beta chain emerged from a study of blood T cell repertoires in COVID-19. Study-wide background: The samples span acute and convalescent COVID-19 from the United States, Italy and Spain. T cells, B-cell-depleted T cells, or PBMCs provided the cDNA or gDNA that served as material.

Original data processing: Estimation of nucleated cell counts relied on the amplification of reference gene primers. Sequenced by immunoSEQ multiplex PCR; TCRdb stores in-frame clones only, minus some. V and J calls and clone size are copied from that table; D and trimming were computed from the DNA. Of tens of thousands of clones listed, over 80% are singletons. This clone was counted between two and nine times. J gave up 2 bases and V 2 bases, and 5 bases lay outside the gene matches. CDR3 size: 15 residues. Germline CDR1 and CDR2: SGHNT and YYREEE (reference sequence). This sequence was found in a human donor with active COVID-19. The donor label of this sample is uncertain. The sequenced material came from peripheral blood. V is TRBV5-4 and J is TRBJ1-2, with 8 bases fitting TRBD1. The CDR3 coding sequence is TGTGCCAGCAGCTTACCATGGACAGGGAACTATGGCTACACCTTC. It codes for CASSLPWTGNYGYTF.